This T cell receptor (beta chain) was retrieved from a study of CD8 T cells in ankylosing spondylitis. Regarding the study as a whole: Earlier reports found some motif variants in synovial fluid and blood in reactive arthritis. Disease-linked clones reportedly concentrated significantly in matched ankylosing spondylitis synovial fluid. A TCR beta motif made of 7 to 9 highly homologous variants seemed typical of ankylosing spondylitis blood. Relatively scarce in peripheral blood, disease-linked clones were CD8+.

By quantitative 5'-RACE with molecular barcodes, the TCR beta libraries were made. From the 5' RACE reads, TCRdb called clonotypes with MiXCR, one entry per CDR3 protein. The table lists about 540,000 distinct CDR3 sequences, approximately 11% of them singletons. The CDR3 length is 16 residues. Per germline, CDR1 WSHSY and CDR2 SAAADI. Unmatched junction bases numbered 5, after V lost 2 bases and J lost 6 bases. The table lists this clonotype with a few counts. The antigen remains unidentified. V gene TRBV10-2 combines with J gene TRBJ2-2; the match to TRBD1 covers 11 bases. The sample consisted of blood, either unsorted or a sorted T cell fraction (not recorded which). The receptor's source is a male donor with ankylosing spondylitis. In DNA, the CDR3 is TGCGCCAGCAGTGAGGATTGGGGACAGGGGGCCGGGGAGCTGTTTTTT. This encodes CASSEDWGQGAGELFF.